These 20 T cell receptor beta chains originate from one sample sequenced in a study of blood T cell repertoires in COVID-19. Generated by immunoSEQ multiplex PCR, the TCRdb table keeps only in-frame clones and is missing some. The top ten clones hold about a fifth of a sample with more than 150,000 clones, 86% of them seen once. Sequencing was done on a sample of peripheral blood. The receptors were sampled from a man aged 65-85 years with active or convalescent COVID-19.

V and J are TRBV18 and TRBJ2-2; D unresolved. V shed 6 bases and J shed 6 bases, with 14 bases lying between them. The length of the CDR3 is 14 residues. The germline V gene encodes CDR1 KGHSH and CDR2 LQKENI. The CDR3 sequence is CASSSLSQAGELFF. CDR3 nucleotides: TGTGCCAGCTCCTCGCTTAGCCAAGCCGGGGAGCTGTTTTTT.

The chain is built from TRBV7-8 and TRBJ2-1; D unclear. Germline loops: CDR1 SGHVS, CDR2 FQNEAQ. The CDR3 covers 13 residues. V lost 1 base and J lost 4, with 5 bases in between. As DNA, the CDR3 is TGTGCCAGCAGCTTAGTGGAGTACAATGAGCAGTTCTTC. Protein: CASSLVEYNEQFF.

This sequence joins TRBV5-1 and TRBJ2-1; a weak D match, TRBD1 (6 bases). The CDR3 is made up of 15 amino acids. Germline-derived CDR1 and CDR2 are SGHRS and YFSETQ. Between the trimmed V and J ends, which lost 0 bases and 7 bases, there was a span of 14 bases. In nucleotides, the CDR3 is TGCGCCAGCAGCTTGGCTTGGGGGCTGAGGAATGAGCAGTTCTTC. Encoded protein: CASSLAWGLRNEQFF.

The chain employs TRBV12-3 or TRBV12-4 and TRBJ2-7; tentative D call: TRBD1 (5 bases). V lost 6 bases, J lost 2 bases, and 11 bases lay in between. The CDR3 spans 13 residues. CDR3 loop: CASRLDSAYEQYF. The CDR3 DNA follows: TGTGCCAGCAGGCTTGACAGCGCCTACGAGCAGTACTTC.

The DNA for the CDR3 is TGTGCCAGCGGAACAGGGGGGACGTACAATGAGCAGTTCTTC. Its protein product is CASGTGGTYNEQFF. V gene TRBV27 combines with J gene TRBJ2-1, with 8 positions matching TRBD1. Germline lookup yields CDR1 MNHEY and CDR2 SMNVEV (reference sequence). The V gene end was trimmed by 8 bases and the J gene end by 4 bases; junction bases not matched to a gene: 7. CDR3 length equals 14 residues.

J is TRBJ1-1 and V is TRBV28; tentative D call: TRBD1 (6 bases). V lost 4 bases to trimming and J lost 2 bases, with 8 bases between them. The germline V gene encodes CDR1 MDHEN and CDR2 SYDVKM. CDR3 length: 13 amino acids. The CDR3: CASSWGHNTEAFF. The CDR3 DNA is TGTGCCAGCAGTTGGGGACACAACACTGAAGCTTTCTTT.

V and J are TRBV5-4 and TRBJ1-1; D remains unclear. Germline CDR1 and CDR2: SGHNT and YYREEE (reference sequence). The CDR3 is 14 amino acids. The V gene lost 4 bases and the J gene lost 6 bases, with 16 bases spanning the gap. The CDR3 loop reads CASSSPPPGSEAFF. The CDR3 DNA reads TGTGCCAGCAGCAGTCCACCACCGGGTTCTGAAGCTTTCTTT.

The J gene is TRBJ2-2, the V gene TRBV12-5; 9 nucleotides line up with TRBD1. The CDR3 consists of 14 residues. V gave up 4 bases and J gave up 6 bases; unmatched junction bases: 3. Germline CDR1 reads LGHNT; CDR2 reads FRNRAP. The CDR3 bases are TGTGCTAGTGGTTGGGGGACAGGGCCCGGGGAGCTGTTTTTT. Protein: CASGWGTGPGELFF.

The V and J genes are TRBV5-1 and TRBJ2-1; D gene uncertain. V lost 0 bases to trimming and J lost 5 bases, with 15 bases between them. Germline V gives CDR1 SGHRS, CDR2 YFSETQ. The CDR3 extends over 16 amino acids. The CDR3 bases are TGCGCCAGCAGCTTGGAGACTGCAACCTTGCACAATGAGCAGTTCTTC. Encoded protein: CASSLETATLHNEQFF.

The gene calls are TRBV19 and TRBJ2-5; 10 nucleotides line up with TRBD1. The trim removed 5 bases at V and 5 bases at J, leaving 11 bases unmatched. Germline loops: CDR1 LNHDA, CDR2 SQIVND (reference sequence). The CDR3 is 16 amino acids. CDR3 residues: CASSLGQGVGRETQYF. CDR3 in DNA: TGTGCCAGTAGTTTAGGACAGGGGGTCGGACGGGAGACCCAGTACTTC.

The table lists this clone with a few counts. This chain connects TRBV14 to TRBJ2-3, with D perhaps TRBD1 (5 bases). The length of the CDR3 is 16 residues. V was clipped by 4 bases and J by 4 bases, with 18 bases between them. The germline V gene has CDR1 SGHDN and CDR2 FVKESK. The CDR3, as DNA: TGTGCCAGCAGCCGCGACGGGTCGCTAGGGGCAGATACGCAGTATTTT. This sequence encodes CASSRDGSLGADTQYF.

DNA of the CDR3: TGTGCCAGTGAACCGGACAGGAACTATGGCTACACCTTC. Translated: CASEPDRNYGYTF. The V and J genes are TRBV19 and TRBJ1-2; the match to TRBD1 covers 7 bases. This CDR3 contains 13 residues. Germline values: CDR1 LNHDA, CDR2 SQIVND (reference sequence). V trimming: 8 bases; J trimming: 2 bases; junction bases outside the gene matches: 5. Combining the CDR3 with reference TRBV19 and TRBJ1-2 gives the whole variable domain DGGITQSPKYLFRKEGQNVTLSCEQNLNHDAMYWYRQDPGQGLRLIYYSQIVNDFQKGDIAEGYSVSREKKESFPLTVTSAQKNPTAFYLCASEPDRNYGYTFGSGTRLTVV.

There are a few counts of this clone. The gene calls are TRBV5-1 and TRBJ1-6; D perhaps matches TRBD1 (6 bases). The ends were cut back, 2 bases at V and 8 bases at J, with 17 bases in the middle. CDR1 SGHRS and CDR2 YFSETQ come from the germline V gene. There are 16 residues in the CDR3. The DNA of the CDR3 is TGCGCCAGCAGCTTAAGGACAGAGCAAGCACATTCACCCCTCCACTTT. Protein: CASSLRTEQAHSPLHF.

CDR3 sequence reads: CASSTRANYGYTF. CDR3 nucleotide sequence: TGTGCCAGCAGCACGCGAGCTAACTATGGCTACACCTTC. The chain is built from TRBV5-6 and TRBJ1-2; no clear D. The CDR3 consists of 13 residues. Germline V gene data show CDR1 as SGHDT and CDR2 as YYEEEE. The ends were cut back, 4 bases at V and 0 bases at J, with 7 bases in the middle.

DNA for the CDR3: TGTGCCAGCAGCTTGGCCAACGGAGCCTATGGCTACACCTTC. Its translation is CASSLANGAYGYTF. V usage is TRBV5-6 and J usage is TRBJ1-2; no clear D. The germline V gene has CDR1 SGHDT and CDR2 YYEEEE. This CDR3 has 14 amino acids. Trimming cost V 0 bases and J 4 bases, with 10 bases left between them.

The chain employs TRBV11-2 and TRBJ2-5; 10 bases map to TRBD2. The CDR3 sequence is 13 residues long. V lost 5 bases, J lost 4 bases, and 1 base stayed unmatched. Germline CDR1 is SGHAT and CDR2 is FQNNGV. CDR3 amino acids: CASSTSGAETQYF. For the CDR3, the DNA is TGTGCCAGCAGCACTAGCGGGGCAGAGACCCAGTACTTC. The full variable domain, in which reference TRBV11-2 and TRBJ2-5 provide the parts outside the CDR3, is EAGVAQSPRYKIIEKRQSVAFWCNPISGHATLYWYQQILGQGPKLLIQFQNNGVVDDSQLPKDRFSAERLKGVDSTLKIQPAKLEDSAVYLCASSTSGAETQYFGPGTRLLVL.

This clone was recorded once. The rearrangement uses TRBV29-1 and TRBJ1-2, with 9 bases matching TRBD1. Per germline, CDR1 SQVTM and CDR2 ANQGSEA. The CDR3 totals 13 residues. V was clipped by 7 bases and J by 2 bases; unmatched bases: 5. CDR3 DNA: TGCAGCGGATCCGGGACAGGGAACTATGGCTACACCTTC. Translating gives CSGSGTGNYGYTF.

The V call is TRBV9, the J call TRBJ2-2; perhaps TRBD1 as D (6 bases). V dropped 3 bases and J dropped 3 bases, with 24 bases sitting between them. CDR1 and CDR2 from the germline V gene are SGDLS and YYNGEE. CDR3 length equals 19 residues. The DNA of the CDR3 is TGTGCCAGCAGCGCCTCCCACCACAGTAGGGCAGGGGACACCGGGGAGCTGTTTTTT. Its protein is CASSASHHSRAGDTGELFF.

The rearrangement joins TRBV20-1 to TRBJ2-7, with D possibly matching TRBD1 (6 bases). Trimming cost V 6 bases and J 4 bases, with 10 bases left between them. The CDR3 loop spans 11 amino acids. Germline V CDR1 and CDR2: DFQATT, SNEGSKA (reference sequence). DNA for the CDR3: TGCAGTGCCCCTCAGGGGTACGAGCAGTACTTC. Its protein is CSAPQGYEQYF.

V gene TRBV18 combines with J gene TRBJ1-2; D call uncertain. The V end was cut by 5 bases, the J end by 0 bases, with 10 bases between. Per germline, CDR1 KGHSH and CDR2 LQKENI. The CDR3 contains 14 residues. The CDR3 region has the DNA TGTGCCAGCTCATCAAAGTCTACTAACTATGGCTACACCTTC. Its protein is CASSSKSTNYGYTF.